The 30 T cell receptor beta chains presented below share a single source sample, sequenced in a study of blood T cell repertoires in COVID-19. Libraries were prepared by immunoSEQ multiplex PCR; TCRdb keeps only in-frame clonotypes and omits some of them. The table has over 90,000 clones, around 85% seen once. Sequencing used peripheral blood. These receptors all stem from a man older than 75 with active or convalescent COVID-19.

V gene TRBV30 combines with J gene TRBJ2-3; TRBD2 agrees at 7 bases. Trimming removed 5 bases from V and 8 bases from J; junction bases left unmatched: 7. The CDR3 has 12 amino acids. Germline assignment: CDR1 GTSNPN and CDR2 SVGIG (reference sequence). CDR3 in DNA: TGTGCCTGGCGGACTAGGCGAGGTACGCAGTATTTT. This codes for CAWRTRRGTQYF.

This rearrangement joins TRBV7-8 to TRBJ1-2, with 9 bases lining up with TRBD1. V trimming: 5 bases; J trimming: 8 bases; junction bases outside the gene matches: 6. The CDR3 extends over 13 amino acids. Germline V CDR1 and CDR2: SGHVS, FQNEAQ. The CDR3 DNA sequence: TGTGCCAGCAGCCCAGGGACAGGGAGAGGCTACACCTTC. This gives the protein CASSPGTGRGYTF. The variable domain in full, completed from reference TRBV7-8 and TRBJ1-2, reads GAGVSQSPRYKVAKRGQDVALRCDPISGHVSLFWYQQALGQGPEFLTYFQNEAQLDKSGLPSDRFFAERPEGSVSTLKIQRTQQEDSAVYLCASSPGTGRGYTFGSGTRLTVV.

The chain has TRBV19 and TRBJ1-6; TRBD1 agrees at 7 bases. The V gene end was trimmed by 5 bases and the J gene end by 6 bases; junction bases not matched to a gene: 7. Germline V gene sequence: CDR1 LNHDA, CDR2 SQIVND (reference sequence). This CDR3 has 15 residues. CDR3 DNA sequence: TGTGCCAGTAGTTTCTACCGGGACAGTAATTCACCCCTCCACTTT. It encodes CASSFYRDSNSPLHF.

This sequence joins TRBV19 and TRBJ1-1; a possible D gene is TRBD1 (5 bases). This CDR3 has 15 residues. Looked up from germline, CDR1 is LNHDA and CDR2 is SQIVND (reference sequence). V dropped 5 bases and J dropped 4 bases, with 17 bases sitting between them. The CDR3 bases are TGTGCCAGTAGTCTCCTAGCGGGGCGGGCCACTGAAGCTTTCTTT. Translation gives CASSLLAGRATEAFF.

This clone is a singleton in its sample. V and J are TRBV7-6 and TRBJ1-1; 7 bases map to TRBD1. The CDR3 consists of 14 residues. With V trimmed by 3 bases and J by 3 bases, 4 bases remained unmatched. Germline CDR1 is SGHVS and CDR2 is FNYEAQ. CDR3 residues: CASSLLDRDTEAFF. The CDR3 coding sequence is TGTGCCAGCAGCTTGTTAGACAGGGACACTGAAGCTTTCTTT.

V gene TRBV14 combines with J gene TRBJ2-1, with a weak D call TRBD1 (5 bases). In germline, CDR1 is SGHDN, CDR2 FVKESK. With 7 bases removed from V and 10 bases from J, the gap between germline ends came to 20 bases. The CDR3 has 14 residues. DNA for the CDR3: TGTGCCAGCAACAGAGACAGCCGGTATGGCGAGCAGTTCTTC. Its protein is CASNRDSRYGEQFF.

The chain couples TRBV15 to TRBJ2-5; 11 bases map to TRBD1. Per germline, CDR1 LNHNV and CDR2 YYDKDF (reference sequence). CDR3 size: 15 residues. The J segment lost 5 bases and the V segment lost 5 bases, leaving 7 bases of the junction unmatched. The CDR3 loop is CATSEDRGRTETQYF. DNA of the CDR3: TGTGCCACCAGCGAGGACAGGGGGCGCACTGAGACCCAGTACTTC. The full variable domain, rest sourced from reference TRBV15 and TRBJ2-5, is DAMVIQNPRYQVTQFGKPVTLSCSQTLNHNVMYWYQQKSSQAPKLLFHYYDKDFNNEADTPDNFQSRRPNTSFCFLDIRSPGLGDTAMYLCATSEDRGRTETQYFGPGTRLLVL.

The chain employs TRBV12-3 or TRBV12-4 and TRBJ2-2, with D maybe TRBD1 (6 bases). The CDR3 covers 12 residues. The V and J ends lost 6 bases and 6 bases respectively, with 8 bases between them. CDR3 nucleotide sequence: TGTGCCAGCAGCTACAGGGCCGGGGAGCTGTTTTTT. It encodes CASSYRAGELFF.

V usage is TRBV6-4 and J usage is TRBJ2-3; 7 bases line up with TRBD2. J was trimmed by 0 bases and V by 8 bases; bases with no gene match: 20. Looked up from germline, CDR1 is MRHNA and CDR2 is SNTAGT. CDR3 size: 19 residues. CDR3 amino acids: CASGGVAWEPLPSTDTQYF. CDR3 bases: TGTGCCAGCGGGGGGGTCGCGTGGGAGCCGCTTCCTAGCACAGATACGCAGTATTTT.

The chain links TRBV7-2 to TRBJ1-1; 8 bases align to TRBD1. The CDR3 is 15 residues long. Germline loops: CDR1 SGHTA, CDR2 FQGNSA. The trim removed 2 bases at V and 1 base at J, leaving 3 bases unmatched. The CDR3 loop reads CASSLLGQANTEAFF. CDR3 coding DNA: TGTGCCAGCAGCTTATTGGGACAGGCGAACACTGAAGCTTTCTTT.

The rearrangement joins TRBV20-1 to TRBJ1-5; D call uncertain. Germline CDR1 and CDR2: DFQATT and SNEGSKA (reference sequence). V was cut by 3 bases and J by 3 bases, with 9 bases left in between. This CDR3 comprises 13 residues. CDR3 protein: CSASRLNNQPQHF. The CDR3 region has the DNA TGCAGTGCTAGTCGACTTAACAATCAGCCCCAGCATTTT.

The chain couples TRBV19 to TRBJ2-3; D remains ambiguous. CDR1 and CDR2 from the germline V gene are LNHDA and SQIVND (reference sequence). This CDR3 has 13 residues. V shed 5 bases and J shed 2 bases, with 8 bases lying between them. Here the CDR3 reads CASSRGDTDTQYF. The CDR3 nucleotides are TGTGCCAGTAGTCGCGGAGACACAGATACGCAGTATTTT. The whole variable domain, filled in from reference TRBV19 and TRBJ2-3, reads DGGITQSPKYLFRKEGQNVTLSCEQNLNHDAMYWYRQDPGQGLRLIYYSQIVNDFQKGDIAEGYSVSREKKESFPLTVTSAQKNPTAFYLCASSRGDTDTQYFGPGTRLTVL.

The chain employs TRBV5-1 and TRBJ2-2; tentatively, D is TRBD1 (6 bases). Germline V lookup: CDR1 SGHRS, CDR2 YFSETQ. V lost 6 bases to trimming and J lost 3 bases, with 9 bases between them. CDR3 length: 13 amino acids. The CDR3 nucleotides are TGCGCCAGCATCCAGGGGTACACCGGGGAGCTGTTTTTT. Amino acids: CASIQGYTGELFF.

The V and J genes are TRBV2 and TRBJ2-2, with 9 nucleotides matching TRBD1. The CDR3 sequence is 15 residues long. Germline CDR1 and CDR2: SNHLY and FYNNEI. The J segment lost 7 bases and the V segment lost 5 bases, leaving 8 bases of the junction unmatched. The CDR3: CASSSVTGGFGELFF. DNA for the CDR3: TGTGCCAGCAGTAGCGTAACAGGGGGCTTCGGGGAGCTGTTTTTT.

This chain links TRBV28 with TRBJ2-1, with TRBD1 matching over 8 bases. The V gene's germline CDR1 is MDHEN and CDR2 SYDVKM. The CDR3 has 15 residues. V lost 5 bases, J lost 2 bases, and 5 bases stayed unmatched. In DNA form, the CDR3 reads TGTGCCAGCAGTCCGCCGGGACAGGCCTACAATGAGCAGTTCTTC. Its protein is CASSPPGQAYNEQFF. Supplemented by reference TRBV28 and TRBJ2-1, the full variable domain reads DVKVTQSSRYLVKRTGEKVFLECVQDMDHENMFWYRQDPGLGLRLIYFSYDVKMKEKGDIPEGYSVSREKKERFSLILESASTNQTSMYLCASSPPGQAYNEQFFGPGTRLTVL.

This chain connects TRBV21-1 to TRBJ2-3; TRBD1, the D gene given by the table, was not confirmed from the DNA. TRBV21-1 is tagged as a pseudogene. The CDR3 consists of 15 residues. The CDR3 spells CASSTRTGRRDTQYF. DNA of the CDR3: TGTGCCAGCAGCACGCGGACAGGCCGTCGGGATACGCAGTATTTT.

This clone was seen only once. V and J are TRBV4-2 and TRBJ2-5; TRBD2 agrees at 9 bases. Per germline, CDR1 LGHNA and CDR2 YNFKEQ. V shed 5 bases, J shed 1 base, and the junction held 5 bases outside the gene matches. CDR3 length: 15 residues. The CDR3 DNA sequence: TGTGCCAGCAGCGTTCTAGCGGGAACCCAAGAGACCCAGTACTTC. As protein: CASSVLAGTQETQYF.

In nucleotides, the CDR3 is TGTGCCAGCAGCTTGCGGCTAGCGGGGGGGTCAGATACGCAGTATTTT. Translating gives CASSLRLAGGSDTQYF. The chain combines TRBV5-4 with TRBJ2-3, with 12 bases that match TRBD2. This CDR3 has 16 amino acids. V lost 1 base, J lost 4 bases, and 4 bases stayed unmatched. Germline lookup yields CDR1 SGHNT and CDR2 YYREEE (reference sequence).

This clone was picked up one time. The gene calls are TRBV11-2 and TRBJ2-5; a possible D gene is TRBD2 (5 bases). Trimming cost V 5 bases and J 7 bases, with 14 bases left between them. The length of the CDR3 is 13 residues. Germline assignment: CDR1 SGHAT and CDR2 FQNNGV. The DNA for the CDR3 is TGTGCCAGCAGCCGCGGGCTAGACGGGACCCAGTACTTC. Translation: CASSRGLDGTQYF.

CDR3 nucleotide sequence: TGTGCCAGCAGACCAACAGGAGCGGGGCACGAGCAGTACTTC. Translated: CASRPTGAGHEQYF. V usage is TRBV11-2 and J usage is TRBJ2-7; 7 bases are a match to TRBD2. This CDR3 spans 14 amino acids. Germline V gene sequence: CDR1 SGHAT, CDR2 FQNNGV. The V gene end was trimmed by 6 bases and the J gene end by 5 bases; junction bases not matched to a gene: 10.

The gene calls are TRBV28 and TRBJ2-1; TRBD1 aligns across 7 bases. Trimming cost V 4 bases and J 9 bases; bases outside gene matches: 6. CDR1 and CDR2 (germline): MDHEN, SYDVKM. This CDR3 has 13 residues. CDR3 loop: CASSSSDRVEQFF. In nucleotides, the CDR3 is TGTGCCAGCAGTTCCAGTGACAGGGTTGAGCAGTTCTTC.

The gene calls are TRBV7-7 and TRBJ2-1; 11 positions agree with TRBD1. Germline V gene lookup returns CDR1 SSHAT and CDR2 FNYEAQ (reference sequence). CDR3 length: 15 amino acids. Trimming cost V 3 bases and J 5 bases; bases outside gene matches: 3. CDR3 DNA: TGTGCCAGCAGCTTGGACAGGGGGCCCGACAATGAGCAGTTCTTC. The encoded protein is CASSLDRGPDNEQFF.

This rearrangement joins TRBV6-5 to TRBJ1-1, with D unresolved. The V gene's germline CDR1 is MNHEY and CDR2 SVGAGI. The ends were cut back, 1 base at V and 0 bases at J, with 9 bases in the middle. This CDR3 is built from 15 residues. CDR3: CASSYFSGLNTEAFF. In DNA, the CDR3 is TGTGCCAGCAGTTACTTTTCGGGGTTGAACACTGAAGCTTTCTTT.

In nucleotides, the CDR3 is TGTGCCAGCACCTACAGGGGGACTAACTATGGCTACACCTTC. Translated, it gives CASTYRGTNYGYTF. The chain recombines TRBV6-6 with TRBJ1-2; 8 nucleotides agree with TRBD1. Germline V gene lookup returns CDR1 MNHNY and CDR2 SVGAGI (reference sequence). This CDR3 region has 14 residues. V was pared by 7 bases and J by 0 bases, with 4 bases of the junction left unmatched.

This clone has only a few counts. The V gene is TRBV5-1, the J gene TRBJ1-6; D is ambiguous. The CDR3 length is 13 residues. V was trimmed by 0 bases and J by 8 bases, leaving 6 bases between them. Germline assignment: CDR1 SGHRS and CDR2 YFSETQ. DNA of the CDR3: TGCGCCAGCAGCTTGGCCGAGGATTCACCCCTCCACTTT. This sequence encodes CASSLAEDSPLHF.

The chain combines TRBV6-2 or TRBV6-3 with TRBJ1-2, with TRBD1 matching 8 bases. Germline-derived CDR1 and CDR2 are MNHEY and SVGEGT. There are 16 residues in the CDR3. Losses at the gene ends were 2 bases for V and 8 bases for J; bases not matched to a gene: 13. CDR3 DNA sequence: TGTGCCAGCAGTTACCCACTAACCGGACAGGGTACGGGCTACACCTTC. Translated: CASSYPLTGQGTGYTF.

This chain joins TRBV5-4 and TRBJ2-3, with D maybe TRBD2 (6 bases). Germline values: CDR1 SGHNT, CDR2 YYREEE (reference sequence). Deletions cut 5 bases from V and 2 bases from J, with 9 bases between. This CDR3 spans 13 amino acids. The CDR3, as DNA: TGTGCCAGCAGTATGGACTACACAGATACGCAGTATTTT. Translation gives CASSMDYTDTQYF.

This chain uses TRBV21-1 with TRBJ2-3; whether TRBD1, the table's D call, matches the DNA was not checked. TRBV21-1 is classified as a pseudogene. The CDR3 has 16 amino acids. The CDR3 DNA is TGTGCCAGCAGCAAAGCTACAGGCGATAGCACAGATACGCAGTATTTT. It specifies CASSKATGDSTDTQYF.

The gene calls are TRBV7-8 and TRBJ2-5, with D tentatively TRBD1 (6 bases). Trimming cost V 0 bases and J 5 bases, with 10 bases left between them. Germline loops: CDR1 SGHVS, CDR2 FQNEAQ. The CDR3 runs to 14 residues. The CDR3 loop is CASSLALRGETQYF. The CDR3 DNA is TGTGCCAGCAGCTTAGCCCTTAGGGGGGAGACCCAGTACTTC.

The chain uses TRBV9 and TRBJ1-1, with D possibly being TRBD1 (5 bases). Germline loops: CDR1 SGDLS, CDR2 YYNGEE. Trimming shortened V by 0 bases and J by 5 bases, and 11 bases separated the two germline ends. This CDR3 region has 14 residues. CDR3 region: CASSVGGSGTEAFF. CDR3 in DNA: TGTGCCAGCAGCGTAGGGGGGAGCGGGACTGAAGCTTTCTTT.